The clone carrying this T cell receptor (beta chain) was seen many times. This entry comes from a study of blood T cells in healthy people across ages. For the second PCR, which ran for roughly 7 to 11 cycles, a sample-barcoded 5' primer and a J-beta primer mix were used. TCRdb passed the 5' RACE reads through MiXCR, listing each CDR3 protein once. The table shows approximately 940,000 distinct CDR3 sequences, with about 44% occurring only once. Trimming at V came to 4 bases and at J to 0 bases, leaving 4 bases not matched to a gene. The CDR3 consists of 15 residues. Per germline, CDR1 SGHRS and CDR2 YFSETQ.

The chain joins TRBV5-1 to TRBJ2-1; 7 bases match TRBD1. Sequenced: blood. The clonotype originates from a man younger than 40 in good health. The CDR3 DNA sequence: TGCGCCAGCAGCCTACAGGGGAGCTCCTACAATGAGCAGTTCTTC. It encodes CASSLQGSSYNEQFF. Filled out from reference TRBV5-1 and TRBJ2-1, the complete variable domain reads KAGVTQTPRYLIKTRGQQVTLSCSPISGHRSVSWYQQTPGQGLQFLFEYFSETQRNKGNFPGRFSGRQFSNSRSEMNVSTLELGDSALYLCASSLQGSSYNEQFFGPGTRLTVL.